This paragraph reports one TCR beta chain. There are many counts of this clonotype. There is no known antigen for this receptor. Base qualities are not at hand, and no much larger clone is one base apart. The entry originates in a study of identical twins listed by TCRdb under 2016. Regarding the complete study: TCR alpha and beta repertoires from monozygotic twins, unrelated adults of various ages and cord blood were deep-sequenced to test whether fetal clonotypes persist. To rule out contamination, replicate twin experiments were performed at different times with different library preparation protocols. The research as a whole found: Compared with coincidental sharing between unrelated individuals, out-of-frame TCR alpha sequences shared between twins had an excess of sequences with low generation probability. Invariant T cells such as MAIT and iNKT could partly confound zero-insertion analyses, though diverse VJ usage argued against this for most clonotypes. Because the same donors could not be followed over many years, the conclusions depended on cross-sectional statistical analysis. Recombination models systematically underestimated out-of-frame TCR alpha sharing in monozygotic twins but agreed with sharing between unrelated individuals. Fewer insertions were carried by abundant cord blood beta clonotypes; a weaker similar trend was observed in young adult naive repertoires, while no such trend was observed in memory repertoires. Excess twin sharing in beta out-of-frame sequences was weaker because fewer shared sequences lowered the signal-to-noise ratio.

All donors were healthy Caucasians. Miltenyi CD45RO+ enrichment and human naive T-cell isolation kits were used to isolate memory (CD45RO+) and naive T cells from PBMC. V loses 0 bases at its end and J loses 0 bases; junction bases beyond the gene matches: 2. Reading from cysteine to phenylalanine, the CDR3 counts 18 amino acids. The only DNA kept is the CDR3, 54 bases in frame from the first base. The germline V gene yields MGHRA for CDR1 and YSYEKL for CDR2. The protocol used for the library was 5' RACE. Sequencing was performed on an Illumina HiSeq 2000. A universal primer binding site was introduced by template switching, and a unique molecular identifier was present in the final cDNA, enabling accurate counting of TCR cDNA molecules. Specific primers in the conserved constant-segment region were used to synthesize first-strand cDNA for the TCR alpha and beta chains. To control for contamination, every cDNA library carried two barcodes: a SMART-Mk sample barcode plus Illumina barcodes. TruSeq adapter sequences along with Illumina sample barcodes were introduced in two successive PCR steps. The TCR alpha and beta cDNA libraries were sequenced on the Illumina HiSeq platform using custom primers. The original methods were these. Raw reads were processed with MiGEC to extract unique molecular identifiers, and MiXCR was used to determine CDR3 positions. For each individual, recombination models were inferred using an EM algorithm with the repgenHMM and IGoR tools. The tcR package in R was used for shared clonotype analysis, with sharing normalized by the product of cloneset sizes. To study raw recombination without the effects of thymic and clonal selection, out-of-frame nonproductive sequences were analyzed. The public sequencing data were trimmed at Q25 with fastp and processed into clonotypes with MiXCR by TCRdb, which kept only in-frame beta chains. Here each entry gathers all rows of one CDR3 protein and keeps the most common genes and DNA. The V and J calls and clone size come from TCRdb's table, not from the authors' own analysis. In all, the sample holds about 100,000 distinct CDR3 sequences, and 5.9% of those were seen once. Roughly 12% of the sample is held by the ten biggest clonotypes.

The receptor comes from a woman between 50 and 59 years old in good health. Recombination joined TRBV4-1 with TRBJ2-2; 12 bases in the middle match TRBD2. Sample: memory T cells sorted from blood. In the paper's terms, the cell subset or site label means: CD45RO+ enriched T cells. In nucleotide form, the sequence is TGCGCCAGCAGCCAAGAAGCTAGCGGGAGGGCGAACACCGGGGAGCTGTTTTTT. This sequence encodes CASSQEASGRANTGELFF.